The 30 T cell receptor beta chains reported below all come from one sample, sequenced in a study of molecular identifiers for immune sequencing clone quantification. TCRdb reprocessed the PCR reads via MiXCR and lists one record per CDR3 protein. The profile shows 250,000 to 350,000 distinct CDR3 sequences, 20% to 25% of them singletons. The sample taken for sequencing was naive CD8+ T cells from blood, with Jurkat cell RNA spiked in. Subset in this sample: FACS-sorted CD8+CD4-CCR7+CD45RA+ naive T cells. The origin of the receptors is a human donor in good health. Some libraries in this study had Jurkat cell RNA spiked in.

This clonotype has at least ten counts. The V gene is TRBV4-3, the J gene TRBJ2-1, with TRBD2 matching over 7 bases. The V segment lost 0 bases and the J segment 8 bases; nucleotides outside the gene matches: 4. Germline V gene data show CDR1 as LGHNA and CDR2 as YSLEER. The CDR3 runs to 14 residues. CDR3 loop: CASSQDRLADEQFF. The CDR3 DNA reads as TGCGCCAGCAGCCAAGATCGACTAGCCGATGAGCAGTTCTTC.

V gene TRBV29-1 combines with J gene TRBJ1-1, with TRBD1 identical over 7 bases. Germline V gives CDR1 SQVTM, CDR2 ANQGSEA. Germline trimming cut 2 bases from V and 2 bases from J; bases unmatched to any gene: 5. CDR3 length equals 14 residues. The CDR3 loop is CSVEQGTANTEAFF. The CDR3 DNA follows: TGCAGCGTTGAACAAGGGACAGCAAACACTGAAGCTTTCTTT.

The chain links TRBV4-1 to TRBJ2-7, with D perhaps TRBD2 (5 bases). Germline V lookup: CDR1 MGHRA, CDR2 YSYEKL. V was shortened by 3 bases and J by 0 bases, with 9 bases between the two germline ends. There are 14 residues in the CDR3. CDR3 residues: CASSQFRDSYEQYF. CDR3 nucleotides: TGCGCCAGCAGCCAGTTCCGGGACTCCTACGAGCAGTACTTC.

Comments on this clonotype: A much bigger clone sits one base away, suggesting this may be a read error. This chain connects TRBV27 to TRBJ2-2; D possibly uses TRBD1 or TRBD2 (5 bases each). This CDR3 has 16 amino acids. Germline CDR1 is MNHEY and CDR2 is SMNVEV (reference sequence). The CDR3 here is CASSPLGVTRAGEPFF. The CDR3 region has the DNA TGTGCCAGCAGTCCGCTAGGGGTTACCCGGGCCGGGGAGCCGTTTTTT.

This clonotype showed up many times. The J gene is TRBJ2-7, the V gene TRBV7-6, with D possibly TRBD2 on 6 matching bases. Trimming removed 0 bases at V and 5 bases at J, with 14 bases between. CDR1 is SGHVS and CDR2 is FNYEAQ in the germline V gene. This CDR3 spans 15 amino acids. In nucleotides, the CDR3 is TGTGCCAGCAGCTTAGCGCTCGGGAGCGGCAACGAGCAGTACTTC. Amino acid sequence: CASSLALGSGNEQYF. The variable domain in full, with the rest retrieved from reference TRBV7-6 and TRBJ2-7, is GAGVSQSPRYKVTKRGQDVALRCDPISGHVSLYWYRQALGQGPEFLTYFNYEAQQDKSGLPNDRFSAERPEGSISTLTIQRTEQRDSAMYRCASSLALGSGNEQYFGPGTRLTVT.

Concerning this clonotype itself: A single base separates this from a much larger clone, so it may be a read error. Since the CDR3 does not end with the conserved phenylalanine or tryptophan, this likely comes from a read error. V and J are TRBV2 and TRBJ2-5, with D tentatively TRBD1 (5 bases). Trimming cost V 3 bases and J 1 base, with 9 bases left between them. The CDR3 runs to 14 residues. CDR1 and CDR2 from the germline V gene are SNHLY and FYNNEI. CDR3 protein: CASSDQGSQETQYL. The CDR3 DNA follows: TGTGCCAGCAGTGATCAGGGCTCCCAAGAGACCCAGTACCTC.

The chain recombines TRBV4-1 with TRBJ2-3; perhaps TRBD1 as D (5 bases). V was shortened by 1 base and J by 1 base, with 9 bases between the two germline ends. This CDR3 is built from 15 residues. Germline V gene sequence: CDR1 MGHRA, CDR2 YSYEKL. The CDR3 nucleotides read TGCGCCAGCAGCCAAGCGGGCAGGGGCACAGATACGCAGTATTTT. Its protein is CASSQAGRGTDTQYF.

This clonotype was picked up one time. It may be a read error: a sequence one base away is much more abundant. The gene calls are TRBV19 and TRBJ2-7, with TRBD2 matching over 7 bases. Per germline, CDR1 LNHDA and CDR2 SQIVND (reference sequence). The CDR3 is made up of 13 amino acids. The V and J ends lost 3 bases and 5 bases, in that order; junction bases with no gene match: 4. The CDR3 sequence is CASSIGGTDEQYF. DNA for the CDR3: TGTGCCAGTAGTATCGGGGGGACCGACGAGCAGTACTTC. Full variable domain (remainder filled in from reference TRBV19 and TRBJ2-7): DGGITQSPKYLFRKEGQNVTLSCEQNLNHDAMYWYRQDPGQGLRLIYYSQIVNDFQKGDIAEGYSVSREKKESFPLTVTSAQKNPTAFYLCASSIGGTDEQYFGPGTRLTVT.

This clonotype was detected many times. The chain has TRBV19 and TRBJ1-5; D is unclear. Trimming removed 7 bases from V and 0 bases from J, with 13 bases in between. The germline CDR1 and CDR2 sequences are LNHDA and SQIVND (reference sequence). This CDR3 is built from 15 residues. The CDR3 region is CASIKFDGSNQPQHF. As DNA, the CDR3 is TGTGCCAGTATCAAGTTTGACGGTAGCAATCAGCCCCAGCATTTT.

As regards this clonotype: A read error may explain this, as a much larger clone is one base away. This rearrangement joins TRBV25-1 to TRBJ2-1, with a weak D call TRBD2 (5 bases). This CDR3 has 15 amino acids. The germline V gene has CDR1 MGHDK and CDR2 SYGVNS. The chain's CDR3 is CASRDSKDAYNEQLF. For the CDR3, the DNA is TGTGCCAGCAGGGACTCAAAGGATGCCTACAATGAGCAGCTCTTC. Full variable domain (remainder filled in from reference TRBV25-1 and TRBJ2-1): EADIYQTPRYLVIGTGKKITLECSQTMGHDKMYWYQQDPGMELHLIHYSYGVNSTEKGDLSSESTVSRIRTEHFPLTLESARPSHTSQYLCASRDSKDAYNEQLFGPGTRLTVL.

This clonotype showed up just a few times. The V gene is TRBV27, the J gene TRBJ1-1; D is undetermined. Looked up from germline, CDR1 is MNHEY and CDR2 is SMNVEV (reference sequence). Trimming pared 7 bases from V and 5 bases from J, leaving 23 bases between. The CDR3 has 16 residues. CDR3 bases: TGTGCCAGCACCCCTATTGGGGTTCGCCCCTTGACTGAAGCTTTCTTT. Amino acids: CASTPIGVRPLTEAFF.

This clonotype was seen at least ten times. The chain recombines TRBV5-1 with TRBJ2-7; D gene ambiguous. V shed 2 bases and J shed 0 bases, with 9 bases lying between them. From germline, CDR1 is SGHRS and CDR2 YFSETQ. This CDR3 comprises 14 residues. The CDR3 protein is CASSFQINSYEQYF. CDR3 nucleotide sequence: TGCGCCAGCAGCTTCCAGATCAACTCCTACGAGCAGTACTTC. Combining the CDR3 with reference TRBV5-1 and TRBJ2-7 gives the whole variable domain KAGVTQTPRYLIKTRGQQVTLSCSPISGHRSVSWYQQTPGQGLQFLFEYFSETQRNKGNFPGRFSGRQFSNSRSEMNVSTLELGDSALYLCASSFQINSYEQYFGPGTRLTVT.

As to this clonotype: The CDR3 carries no conserved terminal phenylalanine or tryptophan, so it likely arises from a read error. The chain has TRBV7-9 and TRBJ1-1; unclear D gene. In germline, CDR1 is SEHNR, CDR2 FQNEAQ (reference sequence). Trimming stripped 4 bases from V and 0 bases from J, with 15 bases between. The CDR3 runs to 16 residues. CDR3 sequence: CASSSEIVTLNTEAFC. The CDR3 DNA sequence: TGTGCCAGCAGCTCGGAAATTGTGACACTGAACACTGAAGCTTTCTGT.

This clonotype has ten or more counts. The chain employs TRBV6-6 and TRBJ2-7; a possible D gene is TRBD2 (6 bases). Trimming pared 6 bases from V and 7 bases from J, leaving 10 bases between. CDR3 length: 11 amino acids. The germline V gene has CDR1 MNHNY and CDR2 SVGAGI (reference sequence). The DNA for the CDR3 is TGTGCCAGCAGATACGCGGGGGAGCAGTACTTC. It is translated as CASRYAGEQYF.

This clonotype occurred a few times. The chain combines TRBV21-1 with TRBJ2-3. TRBV21-1 corresponds to a pseudogene. The CDR3 runs to 16 residues. The CDR3 is CASSKRGLAGTDTQYF. The CDR3 DNA follows: TGTGCCAGCAGCAAACGGGGACTAGCTGGCACAGATACGCAGTATTTT.

This clonotype was recorded a few times. One junction end disagrees with the germline gene, perhaps due to a read error. This chain connects TRBV5-1 to TRBJ2-1; the D is unclear. The germline gives CDR1 SGHRS, CDR2 YFSETQ. This CDR3 comprises 15 residues. CDR3 DNA: TGCGCCAGCACCAGAGCCCCGAGCTCCTACAATGAGCAGTCCTTC. This sequence encodes CASTRAPSSYNEQSF.

About this clonotype: Being one base from a much bigger clone, this may be a read error. The chain has TRBV2 and TRBJ2-3; TRBD2 matches at 12 bases. Germline V gene lookup returns CDR1 SNHLY and CDR2 FYNNEI. This CDR3 contains 15 residues. The chain's CDR3 is CVSSRLAGVTDTQYF. For the CDR3, the DNA is TGTGTCAGCAGTAGACTAGCGGGAGTGACAGATACGCAGTATTTT.

A word on this clonotype: This may come from a read error, since a much larger clone is one base off. Given the absence of the conserved phenylalanine or tryptophan at the CDR3 end, a read error is likely. The J gene is TRBJ2-1, the V gene TRBV7-6; no firm D call. This CDR3 has 17 residues. The germline V and J ends were trimmed by 0 bases and 0 bases, with 12 bases remaining between them. Looked up from germline, CDR1 is SGHVS and CDR2 is FNYEAQ. The CDR3 is CASSLARNWSSYNEQFL. The DNA of the CDR3 is TGTGCCAGCAGCTTAGCGAGGAACTGGAGCTCCTACAATGAGCAGTTCCTC.

The count of this clonotype is one. A much larger clone lies one base from this, so it may be a read error. The chain carries TRBV5-1 and TRBJ2-3, with D possibly TRBD2 on 6 matching bases. The germline CDR1 and CDR2 sequences are SGHRS and YFSETQ. This CDR3 has 16 residues. CDR3 sequence: CASSLGTFRTTDTQCF. The DNA of the CDR3 is TGCGCCAGCAGCCTCGGGACTTTCCGGACGACAGATACGCAGTGTTTT.

There are many counts of this clonotype. The chain is built from TRBV5-1 and TRBJ1-1, with D possibly matching TRBD1 (5 bases). The CDR3 has 13 amino acids. The V end lost 5 bases, the J end lost 4 bases, and 12 bases lay between the germline ends. Per germline, CDR1 SGHRS and CDR2 YFSETQ. Here the CDR3 DNA reads TGCGCCAGCAGAGATGGGGGGAGCACTGAAGCTTTCTTT. This gives the protein CASRDGGSTEAFF.

This clonotype was detected many times. CDR3 coding DNA: TGCGCCAGCAGCCAAGAAGACAGGGGGACAGATACGCAGTATTTT. Translating it yields CASSQEDRGTDTQYF. The V and J genes are TRBV4-1 and TRBJ2-3, with 9 bases identical to TRBD1. There are 15 residues in the CDR3. Unmatched junction bases numbered 1, after V lost 0 bases and J lost 3 bases. Per the germline V gene, CDR1 is MGHRA and CDR2 is YSYEKL.

Comment on this clonotype: Being one base from a much bigger clone, this may be a read error. V and J are TRBV20-1 and TRBJ2-7, with TRBD1 as a possible D gene (5 bases). The CDR3 extends over 13 amino acids. V shed 4 bases and J shed 6 bases, with 16 bases lying between them. Germline CDR1 is DFQATT and CDR2 is SNEGSKA (reference sequence). CDR3 amino acids: CSAKWGDPREQYF. Here the CDR3 DNA reads TGCAGTGCTAAATGGGGCGACCCCCGCGAGCAGTACTTC.

This clonotype was found many times. The chain is built from TRBV7-3 and TRBJ2-1; TRBD1 might be the D (6 bases). Germline CDR1 reads SGHTA; CDR2 reads FQGTGA. CDR3 size: 13 residues. With 4 bases removed from V and 5 bases from J, the gap between germline ends came to 9 bases. CDR3 protein: CASSSPGDNEQFF. The CDR3 DNA reads as TGTGCCAGCAGCTCCCCAGGGGACAATGAGCAGTTCTTC.

This clonotype was observed many times. The V gene is TRBV13, the J gene TRBJ2-5; TRBD2 might be the D (5 bases). The CDR3 totals 15 residues. The germline V and J ends were trimmed by 5 bases and 5 bases, with 18 bases remaining between them. CDR1 and CDR2 (germline): PRHDT, FYEKMQ (reference sequence). CDR3 sequence: CASSPPGLARETQYF. The DNA for the CDR3 is TGTGCCAGCAGCCCTCCAGGACTCGCTCGCGAGACCCAGTACTTC.

This clonotype was observed many times. The chain uses TRBV29-1 and TRBJ2-2; perhaps TRBD2 as D (5 bases). Trimming removed 7 bases from V and 5 bases from J, with 8 bases in between. Germline-derived CDR1 and CDR2 are SQVTM and ANQGSEA. The CDR3 is 11 amino acids. The CDR3 is CSGIATGELFF. In nucleotides, the CDR3 is TGCAGCGGAATAGCGACCGGGGAGCTGTTTTTT.

As to this clonotype: A much larger clone lies one base from this, so it may be a read error. V usage is TRBV5-3 and J usage is TRBJ2-1; tentatively, D is TRBD1 (6 bases). TRBV5-3 belongs to the ORF category, with a function that is uncertain. The CDR3 contains 15 residues. The CDR3 here is CASSLGARSSYEQFF. The CDR3 nucleotides are TGTGCCAGCAGCTTGGGGGCAAGGAGCTCCTACGAGCAGTTCTTC.

For this clonotype: Just one base apart from a much larger clone, this may be a read error. The chain uses TRBV27 and TRBJ2-7, with D perhaps TRBD1 (5 bases). Germline values: CDR1 MNHEY, CDR2 SMNVEV (reference sequence). The CDR3 runs 14 residues. V was pared by 5 bases and J by 3 bases, with 14 bases between. The CDR3, as DNA: TGTGCCAGCAGTATCAGGGCCCTGGGCTACGAGCAGTACTTC. It yields the protein CASSIRALGYEQYF.

This clonotype was counted ten times or more. V usage is TRBV5-1 and J usage is TRBJ2-7; D unresolved. The length of the CDR3 is 13 residues. Trimming took off 4 bases at V and 4 bases at J, with 12 bases between the two ends. Germline values: CDR1 SGHRS, CDR2 YFSETQ. Here the CDR3 reads CASSPYQDYEQYF. The CDR3 bases are TGCGCCAGCAGCCCATACCAAGATTACGAGCAGTACTTC.

As concerns this clonotype: This sequence may be a read error, since a much larger clone differs from it by one base. The conserved phenylalanine or tryptophan is not found at the CDR3 terminus, so this likely reflects a read error. The rearrangement links TRBV12-3 or TRBV12-4 to TRBJ1-1, with D uncertain. The V gene lost 7 bases and the J gene lost 1 base, with 13 bases spanning the gap. The CDR3 consists of 14 residues. The CDR3 loop reads CASTVFPGNTEAFL. DNA of the CDR3: TGTGCCAGCACCGTTTTTCCGGGGAACACTGAAGCTTTCCTT.

This clonotype was counted at least ten times. V usage is TRBV2 and J usage is TRBJ1-2; D is ambiguous. The CDR3 runs to 13 residues. Germline V gene data show CDR1 as SNHLY and CDR2 as FYNNEI. Trimming cost V 8 bases and J 2 bases, with 12 bases left between them. The CDR3 DNA reads as TGTGCCAGCGAAGCGGCCATAAACTATGGCTACACCTTC. This codes for CASEAAINYGYTF. Variable domain in full (rest from reference TRBV2 and TRBJ1-2): EPEVTQTPSHQVTQMGQEVILRCVPISNHLYFYWYRQILGQKVEFLVSFYNNEISEKSEIFDDQFSVERPDGSNFTLKIRSTKLEDSAMYFCASEAAINYGYTFGSGTRLTVV.